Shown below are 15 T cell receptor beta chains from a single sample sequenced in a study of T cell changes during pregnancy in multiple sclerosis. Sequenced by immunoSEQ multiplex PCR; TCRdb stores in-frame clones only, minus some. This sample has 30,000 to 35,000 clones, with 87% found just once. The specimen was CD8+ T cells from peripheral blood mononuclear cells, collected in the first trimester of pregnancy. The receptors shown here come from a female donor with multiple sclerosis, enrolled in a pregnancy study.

The CDR3 loop reads CASSGGAGGYEQYF. The CDR3 coding sequence is TGTGCCAGCAGCGGAGGGGCAGGGGGCTACGAGCAGTACTTC. This chain links TRBV21-1 with TRBJ2-7; TRBD1 is the table's D call and was not checked against the DNA. TRBV21-1 is marked as a pseudogene. CDR3 length equals 14 residues.

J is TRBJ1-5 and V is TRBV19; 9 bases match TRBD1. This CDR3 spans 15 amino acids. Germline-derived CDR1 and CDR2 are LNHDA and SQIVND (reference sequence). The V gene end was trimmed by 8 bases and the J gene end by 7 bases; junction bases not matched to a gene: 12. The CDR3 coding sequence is TGTGCCAGTGGAAGGACAGGGGCGTCGGGACAGCCCCAGCATTTT. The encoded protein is CASGRTGASGQPQHF.

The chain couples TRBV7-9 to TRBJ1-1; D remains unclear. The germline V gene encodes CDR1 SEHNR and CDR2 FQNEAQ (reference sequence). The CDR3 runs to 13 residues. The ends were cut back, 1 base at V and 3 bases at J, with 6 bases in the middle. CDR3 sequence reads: CASSLGSHTEAFF. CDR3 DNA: TGTGCCAGCAGCTTAGGCAGTCACACTGAAGCTTTCTTT.

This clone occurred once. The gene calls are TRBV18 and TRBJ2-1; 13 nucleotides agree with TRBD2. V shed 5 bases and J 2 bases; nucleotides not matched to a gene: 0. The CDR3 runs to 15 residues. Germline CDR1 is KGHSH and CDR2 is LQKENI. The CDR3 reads CASSTSGGAYNEQFF. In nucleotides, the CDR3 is TGTGCCAGCTCAACTAGCGGGGGGGCCTACAATGAGCAGTTCTTC.

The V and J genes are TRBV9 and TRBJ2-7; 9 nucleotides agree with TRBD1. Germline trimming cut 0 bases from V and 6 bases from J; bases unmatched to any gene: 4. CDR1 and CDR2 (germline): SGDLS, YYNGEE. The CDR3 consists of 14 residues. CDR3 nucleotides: TGTGCCAGCAGCGTAGATCGGACAGGGGTCGAGCAGTACTTC. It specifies CASSVDRTGVEQYF.

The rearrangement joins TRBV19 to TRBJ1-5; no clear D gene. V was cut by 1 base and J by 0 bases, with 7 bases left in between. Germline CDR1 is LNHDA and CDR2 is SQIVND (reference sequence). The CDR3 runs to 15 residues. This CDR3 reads CASSIGEYSNQPQHF. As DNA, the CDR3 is TGTGCCAGTAGTATAGGAGAATATAGCAATCAGCCCCAGCATTTT.

The CDR3 spells CAISEIVEIYEQYF. The CDR3 DNA reads as TGTGCCATCAGTGAGATAGTAGAGATCTACGAGCAGTACTTC. The chain recombines TRBV10-3 with TRBJ2-7; D remains unclear. Germline lookup yields CDR1 ENHRY and CDR2 SYGVKD. The CDR3 totals 14 residues. The V gene lost 2 bases and the J gene lost 3 bases, with 11 bases spanning the gap.

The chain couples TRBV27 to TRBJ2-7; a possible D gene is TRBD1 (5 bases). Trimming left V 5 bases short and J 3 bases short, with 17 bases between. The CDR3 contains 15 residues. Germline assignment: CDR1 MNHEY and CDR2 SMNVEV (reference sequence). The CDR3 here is CASSPAAGPFYEQYF. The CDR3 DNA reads TGTGCCAGCAGTCCGGCGGCAGGGCCCTTCTACGAGCAGTACTTC.

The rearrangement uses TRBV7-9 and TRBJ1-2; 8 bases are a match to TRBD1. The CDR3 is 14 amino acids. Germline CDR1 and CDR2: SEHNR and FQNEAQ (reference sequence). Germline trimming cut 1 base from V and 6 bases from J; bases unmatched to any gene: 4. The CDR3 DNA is TGTGCCAGCAGCTTAGGGCAGGGGGCAGATGGCTACACCTTC. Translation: CASSLGQGADGYTF.

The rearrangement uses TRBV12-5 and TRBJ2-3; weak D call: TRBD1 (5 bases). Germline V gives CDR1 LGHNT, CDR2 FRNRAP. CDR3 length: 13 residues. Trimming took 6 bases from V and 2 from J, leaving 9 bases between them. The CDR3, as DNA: TGTGCTAGTGGAGGGGAACTCACAGATACGCAGTATTTT. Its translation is CASGGELTDTQYF.

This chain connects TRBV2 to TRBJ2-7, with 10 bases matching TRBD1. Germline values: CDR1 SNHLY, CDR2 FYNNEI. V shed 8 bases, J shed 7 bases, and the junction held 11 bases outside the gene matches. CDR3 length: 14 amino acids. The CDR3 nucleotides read TGTGCCAGCCTCCTCGGGACAGGGGTGTTTGAGCAGTACTTC. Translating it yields CASLLGTGVFEQYF.

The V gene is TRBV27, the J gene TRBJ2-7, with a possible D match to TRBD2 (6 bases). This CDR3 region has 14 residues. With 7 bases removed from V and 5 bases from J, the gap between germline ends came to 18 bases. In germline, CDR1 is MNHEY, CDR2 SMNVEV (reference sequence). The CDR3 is CASTTGTGGHEQYF. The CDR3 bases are TGTGCCAGCACCACCGGGACTGGCGGCCACGAGCAGTACTTC.

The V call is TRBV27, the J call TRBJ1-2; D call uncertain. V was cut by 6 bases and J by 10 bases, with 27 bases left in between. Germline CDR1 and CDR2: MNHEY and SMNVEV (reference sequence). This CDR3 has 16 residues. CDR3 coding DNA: TGTGCCAGCAGCTTTGACACCCTCCGGATTGTCCTTTTCTACACCTTC. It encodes CASSFDTLRIVLFYTF.

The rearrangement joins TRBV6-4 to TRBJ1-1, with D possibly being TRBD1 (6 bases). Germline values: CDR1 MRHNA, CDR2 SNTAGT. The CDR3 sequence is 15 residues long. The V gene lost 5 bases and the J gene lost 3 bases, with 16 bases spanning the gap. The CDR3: CASSPRGGAHTEAFF. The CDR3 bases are TGTGCCAGCAGTCCAAGGGGGGGGGCTCACACTGAAGCTTTCTTT.

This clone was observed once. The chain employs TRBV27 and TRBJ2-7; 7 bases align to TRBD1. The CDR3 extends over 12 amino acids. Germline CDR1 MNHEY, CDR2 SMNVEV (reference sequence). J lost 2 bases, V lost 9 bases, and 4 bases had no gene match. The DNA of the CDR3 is TGTGCCAGTGGACAGGCGGCCTACGAGCAGTACTTC. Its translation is CASGQAAYEQYF.